The following is a T cell receptor (beta chain) sequence with its context. The antigen is undetermined. CDR3 length: 14 residues. V lost 8 bases and J lost 4, with 17 bases in between. Preparing the TCRbeta library involved the use of unique molecular identifiers. TCRdb processed the PCR reads anew with MiXCR; each CDR3 protein has one entry. The sample carries a few hundred thousand distinct CDR3 sequences, over 40% recorded once. These data belong to a study of T-cell reconstitution after alpha-beta-depleted transplantation in children. General observations from the study: Expanded graft clones numbering several hundred reportedly gave rise to alpha-beta T cells about two months after transplant.

The chain combines TRBV12-3 or TRBV12-4 with TRBJ1-1, with D uncertain. The clonotype was recovered from a girl aged 2-10 years with aplastic anemia, due to receive a stem cell transplant. This material consisted of PBMCs, taken before TCRalphabeta/CD19-depleted stem cell transplant. Written as DNA, the CDR3 is TGTGCCAGCCTTTACGGAAGGTTTGCCACTGAAGCTTTCTTT. It yields the protein CASLYGRFATEAFF.